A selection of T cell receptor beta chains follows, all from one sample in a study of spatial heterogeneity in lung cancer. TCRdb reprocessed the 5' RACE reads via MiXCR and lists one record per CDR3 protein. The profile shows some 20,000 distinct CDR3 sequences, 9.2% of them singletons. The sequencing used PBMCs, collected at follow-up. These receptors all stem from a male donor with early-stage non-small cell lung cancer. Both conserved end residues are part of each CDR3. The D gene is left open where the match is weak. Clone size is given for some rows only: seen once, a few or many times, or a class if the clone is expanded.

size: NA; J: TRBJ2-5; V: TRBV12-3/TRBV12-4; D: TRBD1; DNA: TGTGCCAGCAGTCTCTCAGGGGGCGGGGAGACCCAGTACTTC; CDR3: CASSLSGGGETQYF
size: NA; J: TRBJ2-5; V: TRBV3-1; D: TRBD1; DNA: TGTGCCAGCAGCCGCATTGGACAGGGCCCTGGGGCCCAGTACTTC; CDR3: CASSRIGQGPGAQYF
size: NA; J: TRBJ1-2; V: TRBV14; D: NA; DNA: TGTGCCAGCAGCGAAGCAGGTGTCTATGGCTACACCTTC; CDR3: CASSEAGVYGYTF
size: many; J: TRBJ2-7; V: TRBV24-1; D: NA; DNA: TGTGCCACCGGGGGCCAACAACTAGTCACGGAGTACTTC; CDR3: CATGGQQLVTEYF
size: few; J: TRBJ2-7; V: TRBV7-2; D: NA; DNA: TGTGCCAGCACCTACTCATGGGAGGCGGCCGAGCAGTACTTC; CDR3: CASTYSWEAAEQYF
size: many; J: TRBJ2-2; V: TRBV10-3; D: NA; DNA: TGTGCCATCAGTGATTCAGGACAACACAACACCGGGGAGCTGTTTTTT; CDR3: CAISDSGQHNTGELFF
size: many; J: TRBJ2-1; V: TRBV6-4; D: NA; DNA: TGTGCCAGCAGTGACGCTGCGGGCCCCTCCTACAATGAGCAGTTCTTC; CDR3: CASSDAAGPSYNEQFF
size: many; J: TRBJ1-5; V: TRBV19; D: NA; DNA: TGTGCCAGTAGTATAGAGGAGGGGGGTGAACCCCAGCATTTT; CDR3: CASSIEEGGEPQHF
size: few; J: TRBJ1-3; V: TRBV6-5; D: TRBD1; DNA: TGTGCCAGCAGTTACCCCCCCGCGGACAGGGTTGGAAACACCATATATTTT; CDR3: CASSYPPADRVGNTIYF
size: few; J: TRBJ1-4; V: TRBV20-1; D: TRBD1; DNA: TGCAGTGCCAGCCAATATGGGACAGGGCAGGGAAAACTGTTTTTT; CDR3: CSASQYGTGQGKLFF
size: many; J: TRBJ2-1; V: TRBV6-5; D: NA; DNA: TGTGCCAGCAGCCGAGCTAGCTCCCTCTACAATGAGCAGTTCTTC; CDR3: CASSRASSLYNEQFF
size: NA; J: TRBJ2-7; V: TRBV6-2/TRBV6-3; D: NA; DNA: TGTGCCAGCAGGGAAACAAGGTACGAGCAGTACTTC; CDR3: CASRETRYEQYF
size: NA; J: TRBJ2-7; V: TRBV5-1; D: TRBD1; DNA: TGCGCCAGCAGCTTAGGGGTAGGGGACAGGCCCTACGAGCAGTACTTC; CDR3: CASSLGVGDRPYEQYF
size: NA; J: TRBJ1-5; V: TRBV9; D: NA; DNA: TGTGCCAGCAGCGTAGCGGAGGGGAGTAATCAGCCCCAGCATTTT; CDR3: CASSVAEGSNQPQHF
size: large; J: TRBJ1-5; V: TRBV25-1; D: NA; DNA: TGTGCCAGCAGTGGCGGACACTTAAGCAATCAGCCCCAGCATTTT; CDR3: CASSGGHLSNQPQHF
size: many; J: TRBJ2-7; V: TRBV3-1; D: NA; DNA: TGTGCCAGCAGCCCCGCAGTCGGGGTCTACGAGCAGTACTTC; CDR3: CASSPAVGVYEQYF
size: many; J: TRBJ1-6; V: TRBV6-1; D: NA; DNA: TGTGCCAGCAGTGTGGAAGGGTTTTACTCACCCCTCCACTTT; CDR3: CASSVEGFYSPLHF
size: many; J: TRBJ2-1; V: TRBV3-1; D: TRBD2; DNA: TGTGCCAGCACCCGGGGACTAGCGGGGAATAATGAGCAGTTCTTC; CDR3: CASTRGLAGNNEQFF
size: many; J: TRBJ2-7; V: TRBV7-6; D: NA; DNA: TGTGCCAGCAGCTTAGGGGGACTCGAGCAGTACTTC; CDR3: CASSLGGLEQYF
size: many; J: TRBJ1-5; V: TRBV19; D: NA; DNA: TGTGCCAGTAGTATGGGGGGCAATCAGCCCCAGCATTTT; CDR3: CASSMGGNQPQHF
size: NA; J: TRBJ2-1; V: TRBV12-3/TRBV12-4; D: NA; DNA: TGTGCCAGCAGCCGGGACTCCGTGGATGAGCAGTTCTTC; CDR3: CASSRDSVDEQFF
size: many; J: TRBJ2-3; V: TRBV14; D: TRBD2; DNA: TGTGCCAGCAGCCCTCGGACTAGAACAGATACGCAGTATTTT; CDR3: CASSPRTRTDTQYF
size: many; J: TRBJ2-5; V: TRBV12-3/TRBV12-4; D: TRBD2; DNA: TGTGCCAGCAGTTTCAGCGGGATTGTCAAGACCCAGTACTTC; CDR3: CASSFSGIVKTQYF